The 8 T cell receptor beta chains listed next were all sequenced from one sample in a study of naive and memory T cell subsets. The SP2 primer and nested alpha and beta constant region primers amplified ligated cDNA in four rounds. TCRdb processed the 5' RACE reads anew with MiXCR; each CDR3 protein has one entry. The sample carries tens of thousands of distinct CDR3 sequences, more than 6.5% recorded once. An oligonucleotide containing a UMI was ligated to the 3' end of TCR cDNA. These receptor sequences come from a female donor in good health.

This clonotype was seen ten or more times. V usage is TRBV10-3 and J usage is TRBJ1-4; D uncertain. From germline, CDR1 is ENHRY and CDR2 SYGVKD. The CDR3 length is 12 residues. V shed 4 bases and J shed 8 bases, with 8 bases lying between them. The CDR3 sequence: CAISAGEEKLFF. CDR3 nucleotides: TGTGCCATCAGTGCCGGAGAAGAAAAACTGTTTTTT.

This clonotype occurred many times. Written as DNA, the CDR3 is TGTGCCAGCAGCTTTCCCTCGGCCGCGGGGAACTACGAGCAGTACTTC. It specifies CASSFPSAAGNYEQYF. The chain combines TRBV5-8 with TRBJ2-7; D may be TRBD2 (6 bases). Trimming cost V 2 bases and J 3 bases, with 18 bases left between them. Germline V gene sequence: CDR1 SGHTS, CDR2 YDEGEE. The CDR3 runs to 16 residues.

The V and J genes are TRBV11-2 and TRBJ2-1; D may correspond to TRBD1 or TRBD2 (6 bases each). Germline CDR1 and CDR2: SGHAT and FQNNGV. Trimming cost V 3 bases and J 3 bases, with 18 bases left between them. This CDR3 spans 17 amino acids. The CDR3 loop reads CASSLEGGLRSYNEQFF. The DNA of the CDR3 is TGTGCCAGCAGCTTGGAGGGGGGCCTCCGAAGCTACAATGAGCAGTTCTTC. Combining the CDR3 with reference TRBV11-2 and TRBJ2-1 gives the whole variable domain EAGVAQSPRYKIIEKRQSVAFWCNPISGHATLYWYQQILGQGPKLLIQFQNNGVVDDSQLPKDRFSAERLKGVDSTLKIQPAKLEDSAVYLCASSLEGGLRSYNEQFFGPGTRLTVL.

Only a few counts were recorded for this clonotype. In DNA form, the CDR3 reads TGTGCCAGCAGCACCCCGGACAGGGGGTTAGAGACCCAGTACTTC. Protein: CASSTPDRGLETQYF. The rearrangement uses TRBV7-9 and TRBJ2-5; 10 bases match TRBD1. The CDR3 totals 15 residues. Germline loops: CDR1 SEHNR, CDR2 FQNEAQ (reference sequence). J lost 4 bases, V lost 5 bases, and 7 bases had no gene match.

This clonotype has a handful of counts. The gene calls are TRBV7-2 and TRBJ2-5, with D tentatively TRBD1 (5 bases). CDR1 is SGHTA, CDR2 FQGNSA, per germline. The CDR3 runs 14 residues. Trimming left V 4 bases short and J 5 bases short, with 14 bases between. This chain's CDR3 is CASSSLIRDETQYF. The CDR3, as DNA: TGTGCCAGCAGCTCGTTAATCAGGGATGAGACCCAGTACTTC. The full variable domain, its missing parts supplied by reference TRBV7-2 and TRBJ2-5, is GAGVSQSPSNKVTEKGKDVELRCDPISGHTALYWYRQSLGQGLEFLIYFQGNSAPDKSGLPSDRFSAERTGGSVSTLTIQRTQQEDSAVYLCASSSLIRDETQYFGPGTRLLVL.

This clonotype was counted ten times or more. The chain joins TRBV28 to TRBJ1-6; 9 bases are a match to TRBD1. CDR1 and CDR2 from the germline V gene are MDHEN and SYDVKM. The CDR3 spans 14 residues. The trim removed 6 bases at V and 7 bases at J, leaving 4 bases unmatched. CDR3 region: CASSRTGENSPLHF. In nucleotides, the CDR3 is TGTGCCAGCAGCAGGACAGGGGAGAATTCACCCCTCCACTTT.

This clonotype was found a few times. The chain is built from TRBV6-2 or TRBV6-3 and TRBJ2-2, with unresolved D. V was shortened by 5 bases and J by 4 bases, with 5 bases between the two germline ends. This CDR3 has 12 amino acids. The germline V gene has CDR1 MNHEY and CDR2 SVGEGT. CDR3 sequence: CASSTVTGELFF. The CDR3, as DNA: TGTGCCAGCAGTACTGTCACCGGGGAGCTGTTTTTT.

This clonotype was seen only a few times. The junction and the germline gene differ at one end; a read error may be behind it. The V gene is TRBV10-3, the J gene TRBJ2-1, with 9 bases fitting TRBD2. The CDR3 consists of 13 residues. Germline V gene sequence: CDR1 ENHRY, CDR2 SYGVKD. CDR3 region: CAISESAEREAGF. CDR3 bases: TGTGCCATCAGTGAGTCTGCTGAGCGGGAGGCGGGCTTC.